Given below is one T cell receptor (beta chain) in context. This clonotype was seen only a few times. The antigen it binds to is not known. No qualities accompany the bases; no much larger clone lies one base away. These data are taken from a study of T-cell memory formation after mild COVID-19 (dated by TCRdb to the early 2020s). Concerning the study at large: Most TCR sequence clusters were specific to one of the two donors. T-cell clones expanding and contracting after mild COVID-19 in a couple of donors were tracked by longitudinal TCRalpha and TCRbeta repertoire sequencing. Two young, previously healthy adult volunteers made up the cohort, one male and one female.

The sequencer listed for this sample is Illumina NovaSeq 6000. cDNA libraries for TCRalpha and TCRbeta were prepared by 5'RACE using constant-segment primers, with sample barcodes and unique molecular identifiers added. Trizol reagent was used to extract RNA from every sample. Libraries were amplified in two PCR steps, with a second sample barcode and Illumina TruSeq adapters added in the second step. The libraries were sequenced on an Illumina NovaSeq using 2 x 150 bp paired-end reads. For the original study's pipeline: Reads were demultiplexed and collapsed into UMI-guided consensus sequences with migec v1.2.7. With mixcr v2.1.11, UMI consensuses were aligned to TRA and TRB V and J templates and assembled into clonotypes. Expanded or contracted clonotypes were those called significant by both edgeR and NoisET, with noise models trained on biological replicates. For edgeR calls, a false discovery rate-adjusted p below 0.01 and a log2 fold-change threshold of 1 were applied. As an exploratory analysis of dynamics, max-normalized trajectories of the 1000 most abundant clonotypes were examined with PCA combined with hierarchical clustering. Each responding clone was given a CD4 or CD8 phenotype based on the CD4+ and CD8+ repertoires, which had been sequenced separately. Starting from the raw public reads, TCRdb applied fastp trimming at Q25, assembled clones with MiXCR and retained in-frame beta chains. Each record represents a unique CDR3 protein, reported with the most common genes and DNA among its rows. The V and J calls and clone size come from TCRdb's table, not from the authors' own analysis. Across this sample there are fewer than 300,000 distinct CDR3 sequences, with 16% seen only once. The ten largest clones add up to 22% of the sample.

PBMCs were isolated by Ficoll-Paque density gradient centrifugation. Summary of the overall study and its limitations: The detection of some responding clones in pre-infection memory suggests that pre-existing cross-reactive memory T cells joined the SARS-CoV-2 response. Clones that contracted from day 15 to 85 showed balanced CD4/CD8 phenotypes, whereas a second wave of clones that expanded from day 15 to 37 leaned towards CD4+. Only a couple of mild cases were covered by the study, and larger cohorts that include severe cases with pre-infection samples were considered necessary. Contracting CD4+ clones turned up mainly in the CM and EM memory subsets, whereas EMRA was where CD8+ clones were enriched. SARS-CoV-2 specificity was not confirmed for the second-wave clones peaking on day 37.

This clonotype originated in a man aged 18 to 29 who had mild COVID-19 (a few samples of this study predate the infection). The sample titles of this study are shuffled in the database, so cell type and time point are left out; the donor was told from shared clones. Material: PBMCs or a T cell subset sorted from them (not recorded which).

The nucleotide sequence reads TGTGCCAGCAGCTCCGGTCGGGAAAAACTGTTTTTT. The encoded protein is CASSSGREKLFF. Here the chain combines TRBV7-9 and TRBJ1-4; too little of a D gene remains to name it. Including cysteine and phenylalanine, the CDR3 has 12 amino acids. The entry retains the CDR3 DNA only, 36 bases that are in frame from base 1. In the germline V gene (reference sequence), CDR1 corresponds to SEHNR and CDR2 to FQNEAQ. V lost 4 bases and J lost 8 bases; the stretch between them is 8 bases long.